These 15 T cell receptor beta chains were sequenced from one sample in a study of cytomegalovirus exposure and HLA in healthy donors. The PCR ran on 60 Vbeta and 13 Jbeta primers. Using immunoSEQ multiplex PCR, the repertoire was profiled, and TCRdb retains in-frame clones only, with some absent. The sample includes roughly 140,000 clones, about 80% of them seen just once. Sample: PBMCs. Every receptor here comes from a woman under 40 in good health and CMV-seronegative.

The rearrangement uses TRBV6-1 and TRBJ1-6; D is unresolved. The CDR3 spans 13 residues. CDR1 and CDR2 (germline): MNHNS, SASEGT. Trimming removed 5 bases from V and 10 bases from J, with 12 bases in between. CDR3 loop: CASSLEGGSPLHF. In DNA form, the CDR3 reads TGTGCCAGCAGTTTGGAGGGAGGATCACCCCTCCACTTT.

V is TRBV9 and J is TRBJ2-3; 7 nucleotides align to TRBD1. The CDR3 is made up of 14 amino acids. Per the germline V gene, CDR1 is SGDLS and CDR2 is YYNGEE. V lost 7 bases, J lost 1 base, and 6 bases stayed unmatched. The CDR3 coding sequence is TGTGCCAGCTCCACAGGGGTTGGCACAGATACGCAGTATTTT. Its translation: CASSTGVGTDTQYF.

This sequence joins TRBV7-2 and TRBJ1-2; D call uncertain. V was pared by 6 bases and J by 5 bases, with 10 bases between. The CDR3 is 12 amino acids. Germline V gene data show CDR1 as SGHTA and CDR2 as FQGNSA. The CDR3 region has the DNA TGTGCCAGCAGTCGGGAGGGATATGGCTACACCTTC. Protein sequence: CASSREGYGYTF.

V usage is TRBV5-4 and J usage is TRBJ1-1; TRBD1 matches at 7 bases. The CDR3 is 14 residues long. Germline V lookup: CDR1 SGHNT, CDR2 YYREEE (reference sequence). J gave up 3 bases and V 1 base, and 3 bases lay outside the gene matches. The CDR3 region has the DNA TGTGCCAGCAGCTTGACAGGGGAGGACACTGAAGCTTTCTTT. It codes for CASSLTGEDTEAFF.

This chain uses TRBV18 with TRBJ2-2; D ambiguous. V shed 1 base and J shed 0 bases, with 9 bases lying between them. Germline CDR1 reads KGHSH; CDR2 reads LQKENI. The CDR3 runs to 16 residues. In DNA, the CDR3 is TGTGCCAGCTCACCACGTCTAGGTTCGAACACCGGGGAGCTGTTTTTT. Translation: CASSPRLGSNTGELFF.

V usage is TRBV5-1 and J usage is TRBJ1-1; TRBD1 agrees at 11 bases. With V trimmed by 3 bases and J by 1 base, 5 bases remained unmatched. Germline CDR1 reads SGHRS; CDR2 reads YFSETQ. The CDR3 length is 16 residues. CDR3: CASSYGQGAPNTEAFF. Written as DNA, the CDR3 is TGCGCCAGCAGCTATGGACAGGGGGCGCCGAACACTGAAGCTTTCTTT.

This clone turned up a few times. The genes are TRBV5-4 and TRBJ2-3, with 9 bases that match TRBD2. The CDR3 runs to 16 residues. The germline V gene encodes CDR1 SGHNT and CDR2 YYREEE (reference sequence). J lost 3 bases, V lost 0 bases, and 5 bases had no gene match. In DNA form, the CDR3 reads TGTGCCAGCAGCTTGGGGGCTAGCGGGATTACAGATACGCAGTATTTT. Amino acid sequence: CASSLGASGITDTQYF. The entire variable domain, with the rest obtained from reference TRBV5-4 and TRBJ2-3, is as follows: ETGVTQSPTHLIKTRGQQVTLRCSSQSGHNTVSWYQQALGQGPQFIFQYYREEENGRGNFPPRFSGLQFPNYSSELNVNALELDDSALYLCASSLGASGITDTQYFGPGTRLTVL.

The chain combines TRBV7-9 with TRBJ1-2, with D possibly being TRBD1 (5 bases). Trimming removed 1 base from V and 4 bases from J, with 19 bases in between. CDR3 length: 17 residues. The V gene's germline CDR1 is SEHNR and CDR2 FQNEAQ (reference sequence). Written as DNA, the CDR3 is TGTGCCAGCAGCTTAGGTCAGGGAGGGTATGGAAGCTATGGCTACACCTTC. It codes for CASSLGQGGYGSYGYTF.

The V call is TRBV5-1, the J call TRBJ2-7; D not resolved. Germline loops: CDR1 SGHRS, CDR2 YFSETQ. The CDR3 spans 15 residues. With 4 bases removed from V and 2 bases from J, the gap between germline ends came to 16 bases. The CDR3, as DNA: TGCGCCAGCAGCACTTCCCCTGCCACGACCTACGAGCAGTACTTC. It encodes CASSTSPATTYEQYF.

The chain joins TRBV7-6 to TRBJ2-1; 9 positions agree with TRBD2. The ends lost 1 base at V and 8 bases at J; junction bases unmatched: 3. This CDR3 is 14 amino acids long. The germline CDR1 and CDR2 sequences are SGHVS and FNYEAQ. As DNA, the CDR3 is TGTGCCAGCAGCTTAGGCGGGGGGGTCCATGAGCAGTTCTTC. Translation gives CASSLGGGVHEQFF.

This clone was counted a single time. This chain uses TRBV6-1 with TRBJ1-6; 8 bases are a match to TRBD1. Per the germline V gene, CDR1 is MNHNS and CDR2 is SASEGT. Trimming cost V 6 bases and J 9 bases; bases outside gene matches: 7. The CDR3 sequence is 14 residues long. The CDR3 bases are TGTGCCAGCAGAGGACAGGGTTTTAGTTCACCCCTCCACTTT. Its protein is CASRGQGFSSPLHF.

CDR3 nucleotides: TGTGCCAGCAGTTTTTTATCCCCACAGGAACCCTACGAGCAGTACTTC. This translates into CASSFLSPQEPYEQYF. The V call is TRBV27, the J call TRBJ2-7, with D tentatively TRBD1 (5 bases). There are 16 residues in the CDR3. Germline assignment: CDR1 MNHEY and CDR2 SMNVEV (reference sequence). Trimming pared 3 bases from V and 2 bases from J, leaving 17 bases between.

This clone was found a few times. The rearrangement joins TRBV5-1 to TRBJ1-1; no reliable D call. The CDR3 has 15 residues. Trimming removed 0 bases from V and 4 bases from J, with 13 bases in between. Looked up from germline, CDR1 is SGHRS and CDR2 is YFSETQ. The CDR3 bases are TGCGCCAGCAGCTTGGATGGGGAGAGGTTCACTGAAGCTTTCTTT. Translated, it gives CASSLDGERFTEAFF.

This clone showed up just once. The CDR3 DNA is TGTGCCAGTAGTATAGTGGCCAGGGGGTACTACGAGCAGTACTTC. Its translation: CASSIVARGYYEQYF. The chain recombines TRBV19 with TRBJ2-7, with TRBD1 identical over 7 bases. The CDR3 spans 15 residues. With 1 base clipped from V and 3 bases from J, the junction kept 6 bases outside the gene matches. Germline CDR1 and CDR2: LNHDA and SQIVND (reference sequence).

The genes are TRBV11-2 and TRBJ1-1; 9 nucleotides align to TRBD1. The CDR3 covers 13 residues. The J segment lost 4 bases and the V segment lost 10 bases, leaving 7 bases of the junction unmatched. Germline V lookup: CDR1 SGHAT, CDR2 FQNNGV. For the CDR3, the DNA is TGTGCCATCTCACAGGGGGCAGGCACTGAAGCTTTCTTT. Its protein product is CAISQGAGTEAFF.